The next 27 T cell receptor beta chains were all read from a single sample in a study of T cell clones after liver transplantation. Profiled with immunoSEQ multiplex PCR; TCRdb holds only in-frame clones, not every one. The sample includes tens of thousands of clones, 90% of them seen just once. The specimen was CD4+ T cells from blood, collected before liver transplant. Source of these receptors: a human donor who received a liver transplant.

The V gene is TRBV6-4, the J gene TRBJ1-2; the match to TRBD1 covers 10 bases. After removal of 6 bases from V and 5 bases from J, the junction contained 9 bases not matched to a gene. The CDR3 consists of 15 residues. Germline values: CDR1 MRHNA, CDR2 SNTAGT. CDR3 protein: CASSPVPGQGYGYTF. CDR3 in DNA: TGTGCCAGCAGCCCAGTCCCGGGACAGGGGTATGGCTACACCTTC.

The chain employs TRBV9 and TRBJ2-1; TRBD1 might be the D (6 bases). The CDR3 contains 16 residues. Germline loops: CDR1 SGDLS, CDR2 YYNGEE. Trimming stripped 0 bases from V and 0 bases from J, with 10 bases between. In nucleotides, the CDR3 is TGTGCCAGCAGCGTAGTGGGGGCATCCTCCTACAATGAGCAGTTCTTC. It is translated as CASSVVGASSYNEQFF. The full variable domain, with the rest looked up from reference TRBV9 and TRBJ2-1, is DSGVTQTPKHLITATGQRVTLRCSPRSGDLSVYWYQQSLDQGLQFLIQYYNGEERAKGNILERFSAQQFPDLHSELNLSSLELGDSALYFCASSVVGASSYNEQFFGPGTRLTVL.

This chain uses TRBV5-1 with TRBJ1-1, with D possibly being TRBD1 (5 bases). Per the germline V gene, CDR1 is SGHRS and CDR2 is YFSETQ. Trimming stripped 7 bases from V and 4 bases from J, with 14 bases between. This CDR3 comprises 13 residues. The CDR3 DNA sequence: TGCGCCAGCGCTGGGGGAGTCGGCACTGAAGCTTTCTTT. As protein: CASAGGVGTEAFF.

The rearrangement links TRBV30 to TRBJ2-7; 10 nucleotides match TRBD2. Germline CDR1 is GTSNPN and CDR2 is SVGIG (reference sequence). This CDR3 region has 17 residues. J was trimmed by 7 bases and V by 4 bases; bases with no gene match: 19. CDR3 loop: CAWISPGVAGGRGEQYF. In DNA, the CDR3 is TGTGCCTGGATCTCCCCTGGGGTAGCGGGAGGCCGAGGGGAGCAGTACTTC.

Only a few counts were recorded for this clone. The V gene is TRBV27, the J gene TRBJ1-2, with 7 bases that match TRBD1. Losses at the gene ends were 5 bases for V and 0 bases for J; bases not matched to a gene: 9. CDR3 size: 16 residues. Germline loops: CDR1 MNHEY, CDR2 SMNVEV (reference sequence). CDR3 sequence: CASSRLGTEANYGYTF. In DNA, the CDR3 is TGTGCCAGCAGTCGGTTGGGGACAGAGGCTAACTATGGCTACACCTTC.

The CDR3 bases are TGCGCCAGCAGCTCCTCCGGGACAGGGATCTACGAGCAGTACTTC. It translates to CASSSSGTGIYEQYF. The gene calls are TRBV5-1 and TRBJ2-7; 9 nucleotides line up with TRBD1. The germline V gene has CDR1 SGHRS and CDR2 YFSETQ. The ends lost 3 bases at V and 3 bases at J; junction bases unmatched: 7. There are 15 residues in the CDR3.

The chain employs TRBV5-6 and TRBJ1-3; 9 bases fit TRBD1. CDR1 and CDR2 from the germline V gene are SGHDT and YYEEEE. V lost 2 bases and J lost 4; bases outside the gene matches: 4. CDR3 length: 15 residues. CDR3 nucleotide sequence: TGTGCCAGCAGCTTAGGACAGGGGATAGGAAACACCATATATTTT. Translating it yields CASSLGQGIGNTIYF.

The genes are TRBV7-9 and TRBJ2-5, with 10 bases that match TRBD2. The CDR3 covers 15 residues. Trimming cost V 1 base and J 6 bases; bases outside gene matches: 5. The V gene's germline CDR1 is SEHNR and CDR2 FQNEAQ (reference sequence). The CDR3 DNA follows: TGTGCCAGCAGCTTAGGCCTAGCGGGAGAAAAGACCCAGTACTTC. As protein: CASSLGLAGEKTQYF.

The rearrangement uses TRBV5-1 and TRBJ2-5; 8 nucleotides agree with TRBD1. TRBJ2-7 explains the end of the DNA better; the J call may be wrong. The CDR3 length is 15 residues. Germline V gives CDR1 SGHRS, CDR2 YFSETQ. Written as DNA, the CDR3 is TGCGCCAGCAGCTTGGGTCGGACAGGGACACACGAGCAGTACTTC. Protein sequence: CASSLGRTGTHEQYF.

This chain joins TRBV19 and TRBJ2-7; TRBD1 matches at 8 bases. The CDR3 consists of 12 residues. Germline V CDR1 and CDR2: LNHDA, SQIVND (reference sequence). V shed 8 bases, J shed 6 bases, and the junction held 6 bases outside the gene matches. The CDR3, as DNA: TGTGCCAGTGGGACAGGCGCCCCCGAGCAGTACTTC. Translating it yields CASGTGAPEQYF.

CDR3 DNA: TGTGCCAGCAGTGGGAAAACAGGTCCCGGGGAGCTGTTTTTT. It codes for CASSGKTGPGELFF. This chain connects TRBV6-1 to TRBJ2-2, with D perhaps TRBD1 (5 bases). Germline CDR1 reads MNHNS; CDR2 reads SASEGT. Between the trimmed V and J ends, which lost 4 bases and 6 bases, there was a span of 12 bases. The CDR3 totals 14 residues.

The CDR3 loop reads CASTPEQRNEQFF. CDR3 in DNA: TGTGCCAGTACCCCCGAGCAGCGGAATGAGCAGTTCTTC. The V and J genes are TRBV19 and TRBJ2-1; D is possibly TRBD2 (5 bases). The germline gives CDR1 LNHDA, CDR2 SQIVND (reference sequence). The CDR3 totals 13 residues. V was pared by 7 bases and J by 7 bases, with 14 bases between.

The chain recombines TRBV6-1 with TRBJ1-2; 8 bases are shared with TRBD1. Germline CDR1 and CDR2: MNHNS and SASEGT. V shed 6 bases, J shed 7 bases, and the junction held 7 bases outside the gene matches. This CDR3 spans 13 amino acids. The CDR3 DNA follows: TGTGCCAGCAGATCAGGGGGCCTGGGTGGCTACACCTTC. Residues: CASRSGGLGGYTF.

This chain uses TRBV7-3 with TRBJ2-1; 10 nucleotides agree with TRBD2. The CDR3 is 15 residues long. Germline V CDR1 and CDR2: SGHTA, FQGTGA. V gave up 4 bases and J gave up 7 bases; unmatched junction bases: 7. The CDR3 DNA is TGTGCCAGCAGCTCCGGGACTAGCGTAGTAAATGAGCAGTTCTTC. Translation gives CASSSGTSVVNEQFF.

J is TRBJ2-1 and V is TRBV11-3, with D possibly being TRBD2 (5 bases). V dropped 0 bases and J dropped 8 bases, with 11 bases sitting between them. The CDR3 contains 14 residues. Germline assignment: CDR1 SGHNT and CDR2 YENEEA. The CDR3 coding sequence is TGTGCCAGCAGCTTAGATGGTAGCGTCGATGAGCAGTTCTTC. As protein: CASSLDGSVDEQFF.

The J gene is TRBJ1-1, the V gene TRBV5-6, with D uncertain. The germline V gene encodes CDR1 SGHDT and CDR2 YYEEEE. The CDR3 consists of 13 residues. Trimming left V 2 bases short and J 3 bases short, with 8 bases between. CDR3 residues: CASSFYRDTEAFF. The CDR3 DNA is TGTGCCAGCAGCTTCTACAGAGACACTGAAGCTTTCTTT.

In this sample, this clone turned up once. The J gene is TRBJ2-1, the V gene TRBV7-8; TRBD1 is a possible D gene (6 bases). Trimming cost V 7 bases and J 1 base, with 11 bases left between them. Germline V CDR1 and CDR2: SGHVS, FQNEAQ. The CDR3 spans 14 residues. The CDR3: CASNLDRSYNEQFF. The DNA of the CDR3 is TGTGCCAGCAACCTAGACAGGTCCTACAATGAGCAGTTCTTC.

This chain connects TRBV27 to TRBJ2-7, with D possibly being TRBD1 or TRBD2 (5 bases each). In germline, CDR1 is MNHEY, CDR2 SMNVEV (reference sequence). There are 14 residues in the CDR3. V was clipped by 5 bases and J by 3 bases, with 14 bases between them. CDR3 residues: CASSDPGLGYEQYF. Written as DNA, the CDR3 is TGTGCCAGCAGTGATCCGGGGCTGGGCTACGAGCAGTACTTC.

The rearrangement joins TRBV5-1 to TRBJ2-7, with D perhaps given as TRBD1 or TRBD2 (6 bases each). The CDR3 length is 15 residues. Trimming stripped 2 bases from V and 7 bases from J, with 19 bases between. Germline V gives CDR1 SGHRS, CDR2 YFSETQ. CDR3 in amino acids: CASSFVGGVFQEQYF. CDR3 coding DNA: TGCGCCAGCAGCTTTGTGGGGGGCGTTTTTCAAGAGCAGTACTTC. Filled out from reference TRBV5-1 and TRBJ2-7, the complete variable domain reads KAGVTQTPRYLIKTRGQQVTLSCSPISGHRSVSWYQQTPGQGLQFLFEYFSETQRNKGNFPGRFSGRQFSNSRSEMNVSTLELGDSALYLCASSFVGGVFQEQYFGPGTRLTVT.

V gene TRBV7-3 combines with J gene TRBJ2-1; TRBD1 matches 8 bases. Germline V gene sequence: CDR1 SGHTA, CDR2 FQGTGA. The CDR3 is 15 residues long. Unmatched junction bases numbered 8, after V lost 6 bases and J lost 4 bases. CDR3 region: CASRTGDPSYNEQFF. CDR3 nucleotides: TGTGCCAGCAGGACAGGGGATCCTTCTTACAATGAGCAGTTCTTC.

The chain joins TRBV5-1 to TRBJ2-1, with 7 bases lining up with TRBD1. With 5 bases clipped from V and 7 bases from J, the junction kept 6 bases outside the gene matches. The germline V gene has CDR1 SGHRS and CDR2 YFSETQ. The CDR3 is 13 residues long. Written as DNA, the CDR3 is TGCGCCAGCAGTTCCACGACAGGGAATGAGCAGTTCTTC. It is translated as CASSSTTGNEQFF.

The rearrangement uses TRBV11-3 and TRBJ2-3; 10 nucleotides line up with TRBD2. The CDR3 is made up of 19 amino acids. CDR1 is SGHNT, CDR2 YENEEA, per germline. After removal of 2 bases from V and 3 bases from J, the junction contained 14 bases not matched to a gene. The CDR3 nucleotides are TGTGCCAGCAGCTTACGGCAATCGGCTAGCGGGAGAACGACAGATACGCAGTATTTT. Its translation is CASSLRQSASGRTTDTQYF.

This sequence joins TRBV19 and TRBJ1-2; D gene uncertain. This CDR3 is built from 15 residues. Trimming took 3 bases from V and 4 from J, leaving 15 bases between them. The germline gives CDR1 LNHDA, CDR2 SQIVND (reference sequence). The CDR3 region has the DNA TGTGCCAGTAGTATGAGCTTAATCACGACCTATGGCTACACCTTC. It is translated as CASSMSLITTYGYTF.

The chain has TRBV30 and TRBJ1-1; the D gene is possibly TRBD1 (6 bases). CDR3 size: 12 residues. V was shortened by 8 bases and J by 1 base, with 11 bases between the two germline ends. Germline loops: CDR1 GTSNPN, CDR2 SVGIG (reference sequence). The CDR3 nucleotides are TGTGCCCGAGAACAGGGGAACACTGAAGCTTTCTTT. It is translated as CAREQGNTEAFF.

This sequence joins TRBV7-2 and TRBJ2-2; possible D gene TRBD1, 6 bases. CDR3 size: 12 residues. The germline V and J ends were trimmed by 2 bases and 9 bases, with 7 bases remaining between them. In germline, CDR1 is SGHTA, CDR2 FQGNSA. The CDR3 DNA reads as TGTGCCAGCAGCTTACAGGGGAGGGAGCTGTTTTTT. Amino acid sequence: CASSLQGRELFF.

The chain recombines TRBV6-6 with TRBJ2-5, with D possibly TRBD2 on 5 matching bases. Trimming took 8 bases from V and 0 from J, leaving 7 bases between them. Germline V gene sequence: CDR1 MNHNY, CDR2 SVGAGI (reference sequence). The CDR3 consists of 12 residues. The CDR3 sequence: CASAGNQETQYF. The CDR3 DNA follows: TGTGCCAGCGCCGGGAACCAAGAGACCCAGTACTTC.

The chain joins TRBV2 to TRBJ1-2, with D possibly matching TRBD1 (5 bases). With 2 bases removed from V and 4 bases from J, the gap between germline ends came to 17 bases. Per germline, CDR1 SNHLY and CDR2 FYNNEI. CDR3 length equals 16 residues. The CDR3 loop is CASSEFTGVFGYGYTF. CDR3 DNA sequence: TGTGCCAGCAGTGAATTTACGGGGGTTTTTGGCTATGGCTACACCTTC.